The rows below give T cell receptor beta chains drawn from one sample of a study of shared clonotypes between healthy human individuals. Clones were sequenced by immunoSEQ multiplex PCR, and TCRdb holds only the in-frame ones, with some missing. The data hold some 2.1 million clones, with roughly 94% observed a single time. What was sequenced was naive CD4+ T cells sorted from blood. The receptors were gathered from a man aged 18 to 29 in good health. CDR3s include the opening cysteine and the closing phenylalanine or tryptophan. The D gene is left open where the match is weak. The size entry is marked missing in some rows and otherwise reads once, few, many or a size class.

-,TRBV7-9,-,TRBJ2-7,TGTGCCAGCAGCTTAGAAGGCGGTAACTACGAGCAGTACTTC,CASSLEGGNYEQYF
TRBD2,TRBV5-1,-,TRBJ2-3,TGCGCCAGCAGCAGGGGACTAGCGGGAGGGCCGCGGCTCTCGGATACGCAGTATTTT,CASSRGLAGGPRLSDTQYF
-,TRBV19,-,TRBJ2-1,TGTGCCAGTAAGGCGGGGGCGAGGTATAATGAGCAGTTCTTC,CASKAGARYNEQFF
TRBD1,TRBV4-1,-,TRBJ2-7,TGCGCCAGCAGCCAACCCCGACAGGGATCCTACGAGCAGTACTTC,CASSQPRQGSYEQYF
-,TRBV7-2,-,TRBJ2-3,TGTGCCAGCAGCCAGACCGGGAAAAACACAGATACGCAGTATTTT,CASSQTGKNTDTQYF
-,TRBV6-1,-,TRBJ1-2,TGTGCCAGCCAGAGTTGGTATGGCTACACCTTC,CASQSWYGYTF
-,TRBV6-4,-,TRBJ1-2,TGTGCCAGCAGTGACTCGGGGGGGCTCCTCTATGGCTACACCTTC,CASSDSGGLLYGYTF
-,TRBV4-2,-,TRBJ2-7,TGTGCCAGCAGCCAAGACCAGGGGCGGGGGGAGCAGTACTTC,CASSQDQGRGEQYF
-,TRBV18,-,TRBJ1-2,TGTGCCAGCTCACCATTATCGGCCCCCTATGGCTACACCTTC,CASSPLSAPYGYTF
-,TRBV5-5,-,TRBJ1-1,TGTGCCAGCAGCTCAAATAGAGGGGTACTGAACACTGAAGCTTTCTTT,CASSSNRGVLNTEAFF
-,TRBV7-2,once,TRBJ2-5,TGTGCCAGCAGCTTAGCGCGTGAGACCCAGTACTTC,CASSLARETQYF
-,TRBV6-5,-,TRBJ1-1,TGTGCCAGCTCGAAAGTTGTCGGGGGGCGAGCTGAAGCTTTCTTT,CASSKVVGGRAEAFF
TRBD1,TRBV19,-,TRBJ2-5,TGTGCCAGTAAAAATCTGGCAGGGGGCTACCAAGAGACCCAGTACTTC,CASKNLAGGYQETQYF
-,TRBV6-6,once,TRBJ2-7,TGTGCCAGCAGTTACTCCGGGGACACTACATACGAGCAGTACTTC,CASSYSGDTTYEQYF
-,TRBV4-1,-,TRBJ1-6,TGCGCCAGCAGCCAAGAACAGAGCTCCTATAATTCACCCCTCCACTTT,CASSQEQSSYNSPLHF
TRBD1,TRBV5-6,-,TRBJ1-1,TGTGCCAGCAGCCCCGACAGGGGTATGAACACTGAAGCTTTCTTT,CASSPDRGMNTEAFF
-,TRBV6-6,-,TRBJ2-2,TGTGCCTGTTCCGTCGGGGTGATCGGCCCCGGGGAGCTGTTTTTT,CACSVGVIGPGELFF
-,TRBV5-1,-,TRBJ2-7,TGCGCCAGCAGCCCGAATACCGCGGGCCTATCCTACGAGCAGTACTTC,CASSPNTAGLSYEQYF
-,TRBV10-3,-,TRBJ2-7,TGTGCCATCAGTGAGTCGATGGACTACGAGCAGTACTTC,CAISESMDYEQYF
-,TRBV6-1,-,TRBJ2-7,TGTGCCAGCAGTGACGAAGTGGGTAGGTCCTACGAGCAGTACTTC,CASSDEVGRSYEQYF
-,TRBV7-9,-,TRBJ2-3,TGTGCCAGCAGCTTAGGGGCCATCACAGATACGCAGTATTTT,CASSLGAITDTQYF
-,TRBV5-4,once,TRBJ2-7,TGTGCCAGCAGCTCAGGTATACAGGTCTACGAGCAGTACTTC,CASSSGIQVYEQYF
TRBD2,TRBV6-1,-,TRBJ2-2,TGTGCCAGCAGTGCACTAGCGGGGGCCGGCGGGGAGCTGTTTTTT,CASSALAGAGGELFF
-,TRBV2,-,TRBJ1-4,TGTGCCAGCAACAGAAATCCTTCAACTAATGAAAAACTGTTTTTT,CASNRNPSTNEKLFF
TRBD1,TRBV18,-,TRBJ2-5,TGTGCCAGCTCACCTACGACAGGGGGTTTAGAGACCCAGTACTTC,CASSPTTGGLETQYF
TRBD2,TRBV25-1,-,TRBJ2-3,TGTGCCAGCAAGGATTCCCTAGCGGGCACAGATACGCAGTATTTT,CASKDSLAGTDTQYF
-,TRBV5-1,-,TRBJ2-6,TGCGCCAGCAGCTTGGGATGGTCCTCTGGGGCCAACGTCCTGACTTTC,CASSLGWSSGANVLTF
TRBD2,TRBV10-3,-,TRBJ2-5,TGTGCCATCCGCGGGGGGCCTCAAGAGACCCAGTACTTC,CAIRGGPQETQYF
-,TRBV2,-,TRBJ2-6,TGTGCCAGCAGTGGCTCTGGGGCCAACGTCCTGACTTTC,CASSGSGANVLTF
-,TRBV7-2,-,TRBJ1-2,TGTGCCAGCAGCTTAAAAGGTTCGGGCAGCCTTGATGGCTACACCTTC,CASSLKGSGSLDGYTF
-,TRBV5-8,-,TRBJ2-5,TGTGCCAGCAGCTTACAGGGGACCCAGTACTTC,CASSLQGTQYF
-,TRBV27,-,TRBJ2-5,TGTGCCAGCAGTGTAGACAGAACAGAGACCCAGTACTTC,CASSVDRTETQYF
-,TRBV29-1,-,TRBJ2-4,TGCAGCGCCCGAACGGGGGATCTAGCCAAAAACATTCAGTACTTC,CSARTGDLAKNIQYF
-,TRBV4-1,-,TRBJ1-1,TGCGCCAGCAGCCAAGCTTTGTCGGCGGACATTCGCTCTGAAGCTTTCTTT,CASSQALSADIRSEAFF
-,TRBV18,-,TRBJ2-5,TGTGCCAGCTCACGCCGGGACTCCGTTGGAGAAGAGACCCAGTACTTC,CASSRRDSVGEETQYF
-,TRBV9,-,TRBJ2-2,TGTGCCAGCATGTGGGCGGACGGGGTCGGGGAGCTGTTTTTT,CASMWADGVGELFF
TRBD1,TRBV19,-,TRBJ2-7,TGTGCCAGTAGTATAGATGACAGGGGCTACGAGCAGTACTTC,CASSIDDRGYEQYF
-,TRBV28,-,TRBJ1-1,TGTGCCAGCAGGTCCGCGACTGAAGCTTTCTTT,CASRSATEAFF
TRBD1,TRBV5-6,-,TRBJ1-1,TGTGCCAGCAGCTTGGCAGGGGGCGGAACTGAAGCTTTCTTT,CASSLAGGGTEAFF
TRBD2,TRBV11-2,-,TRBJ2-7,TGTGCCAGCAGCTTAGGTTTCCTAGCGGGAGGTGCGCAGTACTTC,CASSLGFLAGGAQYF
-,TRBV10-3,once,TRBJ2-2,TGTGCCATCAGTTCAGGGTCCCCGAACACCGGGGAGCTGTTTTTT,CAISSGSPNTGELFF
-,TRBV29-1,-,TRBJ1-1,TGCAGCGTTGTAGTCTTGTGGGGCACGATGAACACTGAAGCTTTCTTT,CSVVVLWGTMNTEAFF
-,TRBV13,-,TRBJ2-6,TGTGCCAGCAGTTCTCTGGTACAAAGTCGGGCCAACGTCCTGACTTTC,CASSSLVQSRANVLTF
-,TRBV10-3,once,TRBJ1-5,TGTGCCATCAGTGAGACCGGGGGACGGAGCAATCAGCCCCAGCATTTT,CAISETGGRSNQPQHF
TRBD2,TRBV5-1,-,TRBJ2-5,TGCGCCAGCAGCTCGGGCTCTACTAGCGCCCAAGAGACCCAGTACTTC,CASSSGSTSAQETQYF
-,TRBV5-1,-,TRBJ2-3,TGCGCCAGCAGCTTGGCTGGTCTGACCACAGGAGATACGCAGTATTTT,CASSLAGLTTGDTQYF
-,TRBV11-2,-,TRBJ1-4,TGTGCCAGCAGCTTAGGGGGACTGAATGAAAAACTGTTTTTT,CASSLGGLNEKLFF
-,TRBV2,-,TRBJ2-3,TGTGCCAGCAGTGAAGGGTCCCCGGCAGATACGCAGTATTTT,CASSEGSPADTQYF
-,TRBV5-6,-,TRBJ2-1,TGTGCCAGCAGCTTGGTCGGTCGGCGGGGCCAGGGGGATGAGCAGTTCTTC,CASSLVGRRGQGDEQFF
-,TRBV5-1,-,TRBJ2-7,TGCGCCAGCAGCCCGGACTACTCCTACGAGCAGTACTTC,CASSPDYSYEQYF
-,TRBV6-1,-,TRBJ2-2,TGTGCCGCAGGGGGGAAGACCACCGGGGAGCTGTTTTTT,CAAGGKTTGELFF
-,TRBV29-1,-,TRBJ1-2,TGCAGCGTTGCGAACGGGGCTAACTATGGCTACACCTTC,CSVANGANYGYTF
-,TRBV30,-,TRBJ1-2,TGTGCCTGGAGTAAACCAGACGGCTACACCTTC,CAWSKPDGYTF